This T cell receptor beta chain was captured in a study of shared clonotypes between healthy human individuals. The study's findings and limits: Generation of non-shared clonotypes was less probable than generation of clonotypes shared by all four donors.

This CDR3 is 12 amino acids long. Germline CDR1 MNHEY, CDR2 SVGAGI. The repertoire was sequenced with immunoSEQ multiplex PCR; TCRdb's copy has only in-frame clones and lacks some. The repertoire includes around 1,100,000 clones, around 77% of them detected once, and over 0.8% sits in the top ten. About this clone: Its antigen is unknown. At one end the junction does not follow the germline gene, possibly because of a read error.

This TCR was recovered from a man younger than 35 in good health. Some clones in this sample may be carry-over from other donors' samples. This chain joins TRBV6-5 and TRBJ2-7; D gene unclear. Sequenced: memory CD4+ T cells from PBMCs. The subset was: CD45RA-negative fraction. The CDR3 nucleotides read TGTGCCACCAGTAGCACTTCCTACGAGCAGTACTTC. It translates to CATSSTSYEQYF.